Below are 23 T cell receptor beta chains sequenced from a single sample in a study of OX40 agonist ivuxolimab in advanced cancers. Here immunoSEQ multiplex PCR was the method, and the copy in TCRdb shows in-frame clones only, minus some. Among about 120,000 clones listed, approximately 90% were seen once. The sample consisted of CD4+ or CD8+ T cells sorted from blood, taken in a trial of the OX40 agonist ivuxolimab. These receptor sequences come from an adult with an advanced solid tumor such as melanoma, head and neck, liver or kidney cancer.

The V and J genes are TRBV29-1 and TRBJ1-1; no clear D. Trimming cost V 2 bases and J 0 bases, with 7 bases left between them. The germline gives CDR1 SQVTM, CDR2 ANQGSEA. This CDR3 contains 13 residues. Here the CDR3 DNA reads TGCAGCGTTGAAAGGGTCATGAACACTGAAGCTTTCTTT. Translation gives CSVERVMNTEAFF.

The chain is built from TRBV27 and TRBJ2-1, with D perhaps being TRBD1 or TRBD2 (5 bases each). Germline values: CDR1 MNHEY, CDR2 SMNVEV (reference sequence). V lost 9 bases, J lost 2 bases, and 17 bases lay in between. The CDR3 sequence is 15 residues long. As DNA, the CDR3 is TGTGCCAGAGGACTCGGACATCTCACCTACAATGAGCAGTTCTTC. This codes for CARGLGHLTYNEQFF.

This chain links TRBV7-9 with TRBJ1-6; the match to TRBD1 covers 10 bases. Germline CDR1 reads SEHNR; CDR2 reads FQNEAQ (reference sequence). J lost 6 bases, V lost 5 bases, and 7 bases had no gene match. The CDR3 has 16 residues. CDR3 protein: CASSRPRDRGNSPLHF. Here the CDR3 DNA reads TGTGCCAGCAGCCGACCACGGGACAGGGGTAATTCACCCCTCCACTTT. Filled out from reference TRBV7-9 and TRBJ1-6, the complete variable domain reads DTGVSQNPRHKITKRGQNVTFRCDPISEHNRLYWYRQTLGQGPEFLTYFQNEAQLEKSRLLSDRFSAERPKGSFSTLEIQRTEQGDSAMYLCASSRPRDRGNSPLHFGNGTRLTVT.

The V and J genes are TRBV28 and TRBJ1-2; TRBD1 matches at 10 bases. The V and J ends lost 2 bases and 2 bases, in that order; junction bases with no gene match: 2. This CDR3 has 15 amino acids. Germline CDR1 MDHEN, CDR2 SYDVKM. This chain's CDR3 is CASSLGDRGNYGYTF. DNA for the CDR3: TGTGCCAGCAGTTTAGGGGACAGGGGAAACTATGGCTACACCTTC.

The genes are TRBV7-2 and TRBJ2-7; 11 bases map to TRBD2. V was clipped by 1 base and J by 4 bases; unmatched bases: 3. Per the germline V gene, CDR1 is SGHTA and CDR2 is FQGNSA. The CDR3 runs to 15 residues. CDR3 nucleotides: TGTGCCAGCAGCTTAGGGGCTAGCGGGGGGTACGAGCAGTACTTC. Translating gives CASSLGASGGYEQYF. Looking up the rest from reference TRBV7-2 and TRBJ2-7 gives the full variable domain: GAGVSQSPSNKVTEKGKDVELRCDPISGHTALYWYRQSLGQGLEFLIYFQGNSAPDKSGLPSDRFSAERTGGSVSTLTIQRTQQEDSAVYLCASSLGASGGYEQYFGPGTRLTVT.

This chain uses TRBV6-1 with TRBJ2-7, with a tentative D call TRBD2 (5 bases). Germline V gene data show CDR1 as MNHNS and CDR2 as SASEGT. CDR3 length equals 11 residues. Between the trimmed V and J ends, which lost 5 bases and 12 bases, there was a span of 14 bases. The chain's CDR3 is CASSYEGKRYF. The CDR3 nucleotides read TGTGCCAGCAGTTACGAGGGCAAGCGGTACTTC.

The genes are TRBV30 and TRBJ1-5; TRBD1 agrees at 7 bases. Germline-derived CDR1 and CDR2 are GTSNPN and SVGIG (reference sequence). This CDR3 has 13 residues. Trimming removed 0 bases from V and 4 bases from J; junction bases left unmatched: 0. CDR3 sequence: CAWSVDRNQPQHF. In nucleotides, the CDR3 is TGTGCCTGGAGTGTGGACAGGAATCAGCCCCAGCATTTT.

The J gene is TRBJ2-2, the V gene TRBV11-3, with a possible D match to TRBD2 (6 bases). V lost 8 bases, J lost 0 bases, and 13 bases lay in between. From germline, CDR1 is SGHNT and CDR2 YENEEA. The CDR3 length is 15 residues. The CDR3 nucleotides read TGTGCCAGCCGCGGCGGGGCCCCGAACACCGGGGAGCTGTTTTTT. It translates to CASRGGAPNTGELFF.

This clone was seen more than once but under ten times. This chain links TRBV28 with TRBJ2-7; 8 bases are a match to TRBD1. J was trimmed by 5 bases and V by 4 bases; bases with no gene match: 7. The germline gives CDR1 MDHEN, CDR2 SYDVKM. The CDR3 sequence is 14 residues long. The CDR3 here is CASSSDRGGNEQYF. CDR3 nucleotide sequence: TGTGCCAGCAGTTCAGACAGGGGAGGAAACGAGCAGTACTTC. Supplemented by reference TRBV28 and TRBJ2-7, the full variable domain reads DVKVTQSSRYLVKRTGEKVFLECVQDMDHENMFWYRQDPGLGLRLIYFSYDVKMKEKGDIPEGYSVSREKKERFSLILESASTNQTSMYLCASSSDRGGNEQYFGPGTRLTVT.

This clone came up a few times. Other DNA sequences in the same sample also yield this CDR3. The chain uses TRBV7-9 and TRBJ1-1; tentative D call: TRBD1 (6 bases). The CDR3 is 14 residues long. Germline CDR1 SEHNR, CDR2 FQNEAQ (reference sequence). Trimming cost V 1 base and J 1 base, with 7 bases left between them. In nucleotides, the CDR3 is TGTGCCAGCAGCTTAGGACAGGCGAACACTGAAGCTTTCTTT. Protein sequence: CASSLGQANTEAFF.

The V call is TRBV5-6, the J call TRBJ2-7; D remains ambiguous. The CDR3 spans 16 residues. From germline, CDR1 is SGHDT and CDR2 YYEEEE. The ends were cut back, 1 base at V and 0 bases at J, with 14 bases in the middle. CDR3 amino acids: CASSLRLSKSSYEQYF. In nucleotides, the CDR3 is TGTGCCAGCAGCTTGAGACTGTCTAAAAGCTCCTACGAGCAGTACTTC. Filled out from reference TRBV5-6 and TRBJ2-7, the complete variable domain reads DAGVTQSPTHLIKTRGQQVTLRCSPKSGHDTVSWYQQALGQGPQFIFQYYEEEERQRGNFPDRFSGHQFPNYSSELNVNALLLGDSALYLCASSLRLSKSSYEQYFGPGTRLTVT.

The gene calls are TRBV6-6 and TRBJ2-7, with a possible D match to TRBD1 (7 bases). The CDR3 is 16 amino acids. The germline V gene has CDR1 MNHNY and CDR2 SVGAGI (reference sequence). V lost 2 bases, J lost 2 bases, and 16 bases lay in between. CDR3 DNA sequence: TGTGCCAGCAGTTACCGTGCGGGACAGAGTACCTACGAGCAGTACTTC. It encodes CASSYRAGQSTYEQYF.

The chain joins TRBV6-6 to TRBJ1-5; D is unresolved. The CDR3 loop spans 13 amino acids. Per germline, CDR1 MNHNY and CDR2 SVGAGI (reference sequence). Trimming took off 3 bases at V and 3 bases at J, with 6 bases between the two ends. The CDR3 is CASSYTLNQPQHF. As DNA, the CDR3 is TGTGCCAGCAGTTATACCCTCAATCAGCCCCAGCATTTT.

The chain combines TRBV2 with TRBJ2-5; 10 bases fit TRBD2. This CDR3 is 15 amino acids long. The germline V gene encodes CDR1 SNHLY and CDR2 FYNNEI. Losses at the gene ends were 5 bases for V and 4 bases for J; bases not matched to a gene: 7. The CDR3 loop reads CASSLLAGARETQYF. CDR3 sequence (DNA): TGTGCCAGCAGTCTTCTAGCGGGGGCGCGAGAGACCCAGTACTTC.

The chain links TRBV20-1 to TRBJ1-1; D gene ambiguous. The germline V and J ends were trimmed by 0 bases and 6 bases, with 5 bases remaining between them. The CDR3 loop spans 11 amino acids. Germline CDR1 and CDR2: DFQATT and SNEGSKA (reference sequence). DNA of the CDR3: TGCAGTGCTAGAGAAGTGCCTGAAGCTTTCTTT. Its translation is CSAREVPEAFF.

The CDR3 here is CASRSGGNQETQYF. CDR3 bases: TGTGCCAGCAGGAGCGGGGGGAACCAAGAGACCCAGTACTTC. The chain has TRBV6-1 and TRBJ2-5, with 9 positions matching TRBD2. The CDR3 runs to 14 residues. Losses at the gene ends were 6 bases for V and 0 bases for J; bases not matched to a gene: 2. Germline CDR1 reads MNHNS; CDR2 reads SASEGT.

The chain recombines TRBV5-4 with TRBJ2-4, with a tentative D call TRBD2 (6 bases). The germline V gene has CDR1 SGHNT and CDR2 YYREEE (reference sequence). This CDR3 spans 18 amino acids. Trimming left V 0 bases short and J 4 bases short, with 20 bases between. CDR3 loop: CASSLEGDWRGRKNIQYF. In DNA, the CDR3 is TGTGCCAGCAGCTTGGAAGGGGACTGGCGGGGAAGAAAAAACATTCAGTACTTC. Together with reference TRBV5-4 and TRBJ2-4, the CDR3 gives the full variable domain: ETGVTQSPTHLIKTRGQQVTLRCSSQSGHNTVSWYQQALGQGPQFIFQYYREEENGRGNFPPRFSGLQFPNYSSELNVNALELDDSALYLCASSLEGDWRGRKNIQYFGAGTRLSVL.

The chain couples TRBV11-2 to TRBJ2-7; D perhaps matches TRBD1 (5 bases). This CDR3 has 14 residues. CDR1 is SGHAT and CDR2 is FQNNGV in the germline V gene. V was clipped by 2 bases and J by 3 bases, with 11 bases between them. CDR3 nucleotides: TGTGCCAGCAGCTTATTTGGGCAGGGCTACGAGCAGTACTTC. It encodes CASSLFGQGYEQYF.

This sequence joins TRBV28 and TRBJ2-2; TRBD2 matches at 8 bases. Germline values: CDR1 MDHEN, CDR2 SYDVKM. V was pared by 2 bases and J by 4 bases, with 3 bases of the junction left unmatched. The CDR3 length is 15 residues. CDR3 in DNA: TGTGCCAGCAGTTTAGCGGGGGGTTTCACCGGGGAGCTGTTTTTT. Amino acids: CASSLAGGFTGELFF. Combining the CDR3 with reference TRBV28 and TRBJ2-2 gives the whole variable domain DVKVTQSSRYLVKRTGEKVFLECVQDMDHENMFWYRQDPGLGLRLIYFSYDVKMKEKGDIPEGYSVSREKKERFSLILESASTNQTSMYLCASSLAGGFTGELFFGEGSRLTVL.

The chain is built from TRBV21-1 and TRBJ2-7; TRBD2 is the table's D call and was not checked against the DNA. TRBV21-1 is listed as a pseudogene. The CDR3 runs to 16 residues. The DNA for the CDR3 is TGTGCCAGCAGCAAAGGGGCGGGGAAAAGCTCCTACGAGCAGTACTTC. As protein: CASSKGAGKSSYEQYF.

This chain joins TRBV4-1 and TRBJ2-7, with unresolved D. The CDR3 has 15 residues. V was clipped by 0 bases and J by 0 bases, with 9 bases between them. Germline assignment: CDR1 MGHRA and CDR2 YSYEKL. Here the CDR3 DNA reads TGCGCCAGCAGCCAAGATACTCAGAGCTCCTACGAGCAGTACTTC. It specifies CASSQDTQSSYEQYF.

This chain uses TRBV19 with TRBJ2-1; D possibly corresponds to TRBD2 (5 bases). There are 13 residues in the CDR3. Germline CDR1 reads LNHDA; CDR2 reads SQIVND (reference sequence). Deletions cut 9 bases from V and 4 bases from J, with 13 bases between. The CDR3 sequence is CASKPGEYNEQFF. The CDR3 DNA follows: TGTGCCAGCAAACCCGGGGAGTACAATGAGCAGTTCTTC.

This chain links TRBV28 with TRBJ1-4; weak D call: TRBD1 (5 bases). Trimming took off 11 bases at V and 10 bases at J, with 20 bases between the two ends. Per germline, CDR1 MDHEN and CDR2 SYDVKM. This CDR3 has 13 amino acids. CDR3 sequence: CAGRRGGDGKLFF. The CDR3 DNA is TGTGCCGGACGTCGTGGAGGGGATGGAAAACTGTTTTTT.